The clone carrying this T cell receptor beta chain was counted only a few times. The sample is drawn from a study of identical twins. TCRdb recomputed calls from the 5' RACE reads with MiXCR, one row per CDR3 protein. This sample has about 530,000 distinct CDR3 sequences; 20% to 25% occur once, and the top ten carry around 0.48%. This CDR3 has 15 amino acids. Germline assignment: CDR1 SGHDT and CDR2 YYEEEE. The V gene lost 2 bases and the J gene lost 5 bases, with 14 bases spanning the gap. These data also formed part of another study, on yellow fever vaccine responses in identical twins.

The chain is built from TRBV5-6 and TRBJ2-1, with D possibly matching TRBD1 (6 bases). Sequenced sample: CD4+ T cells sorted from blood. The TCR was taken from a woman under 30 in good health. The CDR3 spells CASSFRGVSNNEQFF. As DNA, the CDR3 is TGTGCCAGCAGCTTCAGGGGTGTCAGTAACAATGAGCAGTTCTTC.